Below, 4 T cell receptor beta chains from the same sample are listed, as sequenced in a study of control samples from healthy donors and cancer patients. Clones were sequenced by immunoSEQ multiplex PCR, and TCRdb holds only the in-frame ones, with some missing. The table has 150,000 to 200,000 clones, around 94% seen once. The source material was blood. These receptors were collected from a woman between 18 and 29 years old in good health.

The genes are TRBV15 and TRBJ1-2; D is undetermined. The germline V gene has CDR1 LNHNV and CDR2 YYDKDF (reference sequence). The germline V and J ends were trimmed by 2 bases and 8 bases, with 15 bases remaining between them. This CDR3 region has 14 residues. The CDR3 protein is CATSRRLQLSGYTF. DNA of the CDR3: TGTGCCACCAGCAGACGTCTACAGCTGTCAGGCTACACCTTC. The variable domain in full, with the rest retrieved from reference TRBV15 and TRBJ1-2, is DAMVIQNPRYQVTQFGKPVTLSCSQTLNHNVMYWYQQKSSQAPKLLFHYYDKDFNNEADTPDNFQSRRPNTSFCFLDIRSPGLGDTAMYLCATSRRLQLSGYTFGSGTRLTVV.

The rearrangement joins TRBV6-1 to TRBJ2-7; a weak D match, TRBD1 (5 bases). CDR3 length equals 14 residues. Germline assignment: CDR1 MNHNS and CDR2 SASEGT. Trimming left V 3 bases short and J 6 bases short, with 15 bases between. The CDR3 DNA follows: TGTGCCAGCAGTGAGCAGCCAGGGTCGGGCGAGCAGTACTTC. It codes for CASSEQPGSGEQYF.

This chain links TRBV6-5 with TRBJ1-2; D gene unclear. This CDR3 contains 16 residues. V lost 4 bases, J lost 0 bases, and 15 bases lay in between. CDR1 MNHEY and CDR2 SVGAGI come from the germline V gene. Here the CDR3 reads CASSFTGQATNYGYTF. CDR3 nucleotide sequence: TGTGCCAGCAGTTTCACCGGGCAGGCGACTAACTATGGCTACACCTTC.

The CDR3, as DNA: TGTGCCAGCAGTAGGGGGTGGGGGACGGCCACTGAAGCTTTCTTT. This translates into CASSRGWGTATEAFF. The chain combines TRBV7-2 with TRBJ1-1, with a possible D match to TRBD1 (6 bases). The CDR3 is 15 residues long. The ends were cut back, 6 bases at V and 4 bases at J, with 18 bases in the middle. The germline V gene encodes CDR1 SGHTA and CDR2 FQGNSA.